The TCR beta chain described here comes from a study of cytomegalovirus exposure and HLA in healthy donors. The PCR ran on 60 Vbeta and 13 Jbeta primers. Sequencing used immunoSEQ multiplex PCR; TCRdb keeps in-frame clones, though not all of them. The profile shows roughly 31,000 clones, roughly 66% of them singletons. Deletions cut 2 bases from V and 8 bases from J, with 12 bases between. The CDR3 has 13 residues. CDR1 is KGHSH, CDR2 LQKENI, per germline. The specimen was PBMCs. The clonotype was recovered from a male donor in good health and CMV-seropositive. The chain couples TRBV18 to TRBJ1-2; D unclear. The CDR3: CASSPEVAVGYTF. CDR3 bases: TGTGCCAGCTCACCAGAGGTTGCAGTAGGCTACACCTTC.